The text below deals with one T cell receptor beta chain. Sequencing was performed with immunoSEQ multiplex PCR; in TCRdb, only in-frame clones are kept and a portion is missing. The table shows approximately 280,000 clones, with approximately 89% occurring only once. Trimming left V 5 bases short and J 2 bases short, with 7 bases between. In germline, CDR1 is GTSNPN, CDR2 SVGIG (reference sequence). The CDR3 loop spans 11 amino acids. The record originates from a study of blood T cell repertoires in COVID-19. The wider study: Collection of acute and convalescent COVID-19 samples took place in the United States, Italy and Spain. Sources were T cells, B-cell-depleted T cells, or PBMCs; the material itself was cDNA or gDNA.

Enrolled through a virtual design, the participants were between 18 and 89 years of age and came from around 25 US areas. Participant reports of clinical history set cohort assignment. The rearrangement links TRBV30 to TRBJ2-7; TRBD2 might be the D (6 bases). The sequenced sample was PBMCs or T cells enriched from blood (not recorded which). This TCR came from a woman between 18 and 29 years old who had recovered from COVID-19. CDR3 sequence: CAWGGTYEQYF. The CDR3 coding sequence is TGTGCCTGGGGCGGGACCTACGAGCAGTACTTC.